This passage covers 27 T cell receptor beta chains from one sample sequenced in a study of cytomegalovirus exposure and HLA in healthy donors. The PCR contained 60 Vbeta and 13 Jbeta primers. TCRdb keeps only in-frame clones here, not all; method: immunoSEQ multiplex PCR. The repertoire holds about 140,000 clones, with approximately 80% as singletons. Source material: PBMCs. Receptors were obtained from a woman aged 50 to 60 in good health and CMV-seronegative.

J is TRBJ1-3 and V is TRBV7-2, with a tentative D call TRBD1 (6 bases). V dropped 3 bases and J dropped 4 bases, with 13 bases sitting between them. The length of the CDR3 is 15 residues. Germline CDR1 SGHTA, CDR2 FQGNSA. The CDR3 region is CASSFGQMSGNTIYF. CDR3 in DNA: TGTGCCAGCAGCTTCGGACAGATGAGCGGAAACACCATATATTTT.

Ten or more counts support this clone. The CDR3 loop is CASSDGGTEQPQHF. CDR3 DNA: TGTGCCAGCAGTGACGGGGGAACGGAGCAGCCCCAGCATTTT. The chain links TRBV6-1 to TRBJ1-5; a possible D gene is TRBD1 (5 bases). From germline, CDR1 is MNHNS and CDR2 SASEGT. This CDR3 has 14 residues. Trimming removed 3 bases at V and 7 bases at J, with 13 bases between.

The CDR3 protein is CASRDLGDGDYGYTF. As DNA, the CDR3 is TGTGCCAGCAGGGACCTAGGGGATGGAGACTATGGCTACACCTTC. The chain recombines TRBV6-4 with TRBJ1-2, with a weak D call TRBD1 (5 bases). Deletions cut 6 bases from V and 3 bases from J, with 17 bases between. This CDR3 is built from 15 residues. Germline CDR1 reads MRHNA; CDR2 reads SNTAGT.

The V and J genes are TRBV15 and TRBJ1-6; D not resolved. V was trimmed by 0 bases and J by 4 bases, leaving 7 bases between them. The CDR3 spans 15 residues. CDR1 is LNHNV, CDR2 YYDKDF, per germline (reference sequence). CDR3: CATSRDLQYNSPLHF. CDR3 DNA sequence: TGTGCCACCAGCAGAGATCTACAGTATAATTCACCCCTCCACTTT.

The rearrangement joins TRBV7-9 to TRBJ2-3; D may be TRBD2 (7 bases). CDR3 length: 16 amino acids. Germline loops: CDR1 SEHNR, CDR2 FQNEAQ (reference sequence). Trimming took 5 bases from V and 2 from J, leaving 17 bases between them. This chain's CDR3 is CASSPNAGADTDTQYF. CDR3 bases: TGTGCCAGCAGCCCTAATGCGGGGGCTGACACAGATACGCAGTATTTT.

Worth noting for this clone: Other DNA variants within this sample encode the same CDR3. The chain uses TRBV7-2 and TRBJ1-2, with 7 bases lining up with TRBD1. The CDR3 has 14 residues. Per germline, CDR1 SGHTA and CDR2 FQGNSA. V was clipped by 3 bases and J by 2 bases; unmatched bases: 3. CDR3 in amino acids: CASSLEGANYGYTF. In DNA form, the CDR3 reads TGTGCCAGCAGCTTGGAGGGGGCCAACTATGGCTACACCTTC. Variable domain in full (rest from reference TRBV7-2 and TRBJ1-2): GAGVSQSPSNKVTEKGKDVELRCDPISGHTALYWYRQSLGQGLEFLIYFQGNSAPDKSGLPSDRFSAERTGGSVSTLTIQRTQQEDSAVYLCASSLEGANYGYTFGSGTRLTVV.

The chain joins TRBV7-3 to TRBJ2-1; a possible D gene is TRBD2 (6 bases). The ends were cut back, 2 bases at V and 9 bases at J, with 11 bases in the middle. The CDR3 spans 13 residues. The germline V gene encodes CDR1 SGHTA and CDR2 FQGTGA. CDR3 bases: TGTGCCAGCAGCTTAGGCCCGGGGGTTGAGCAGTTCTTC. Residues: CASSLGPGVEQFF.

The gene calls are TRBV30 and TRBJ2-5; 8 nucleotides align to TRBD2. V lost 5 bases, J lost 2 bases, and 7 bases stayed unmatched. CDR1 and CDR2 from the germline V gene are GTSNPN and SVGIG (reference sequence). This CDR3 has 14 amino acids. The CDR3 loop is CAWSSGGQQETQYF. CDR3 DNA: TGTGCCTGGTCCAGCGGGGGACAACAAGAGACCCAGTACTTC.

The J gene is TRBJ2-7, the V gene TRBV7-6; weak D call: TRBD1 (5 bases). The CDR3 is made up of 13 amino acids. Trimming pared 1 base from V and 7 bases from J, leaving 11 bases between. CDR1 is SGHVS and CDR2 is FNYEAQ in the germline V gene. This CDR3 reads CASSLVAGREQYF. The DNA of the CDR3 is TGTGCCAGCAGCTTAGTAGCAGGGCGGGAGCAGTACTTC.

The chain carries TRBV2 and TRBJ2-7; 10 nucleotides align to TRBD1. Trimming cost V 5 bases and J 2 bases; bases outside gene matches: 6. The germline V gene has CDR1 SNHLY and CDR2 FYNNEI. CDR3 length equals 15 residues. The CDR3 DNA is TGTGCCAGCAGTCCCTCGGGACAGGGGCCCTACGAGCAGTACTTC. It specifies CASSPSGQGPYEQYF.

The chain links TRBV5-1 to TRBJ1-4; the D gene is possibly TRBD1 (6 bases). The CDR3 is 14 amino acids. With 4 bases removed from V and 14 bases from J, the gap between germline ends came to 21 bases. Germline V gene sequence: CDR1 SGHRS, CDR2 YFSETQ. The CDR3 DNA is TGCGCCAGCAGCGAAGACGGACAGACTCTTTCCCTGTTTTTT. Protein sequence: CASSEDGQTLSLFF.

The chain combines TRBV13 with TRBJ2-1, with 8 bases lining up with TRBD2. With V trimmed by 0 bases and J by 7 bases, 5 bases remained unmatched. Germline V lookup: CDR1 PRHDT, CDR2 FYEKMQ (reference sequence). The CDR3 covers 15 residues. This chain's CDR3 is CASSLGPGLENEQFF. In nucleotides, the CDR3 is TGTGCCAGCAGCTTAGGCCCGGGACTAGAAAATGAGCAGTTCTTC.

V usage is TRBV7-8 and J usage is TRBJ2-1; a weak D match, TRBD2 (6 bases). V dropped 0 bases and J dropped 16 bases, with 16 bases sitting between them. The germline V gene has CDR1 SGHVS and CDR2 FQNEAQ. CDR3 length equals 13 residues. The CDR3 reads CASSLAEGSPFFF. The CDR3 DNA sequence: TGTGCCAGCAGCTTAGCGGAGGGGAGTCCGTTTTTCTTC.

V and J are TRBV7-8 and TRBJ2-1; 10 bases agree with TRBD2. CDR1 SGHVS and CDR2 FQNEAQ come from the germline V gene. The length of the CDR3 is 15 residues. V lost 1 base, J lost 12 bases, and 9 bases stayed unmatched. The CDR3 region has the DNA TGTGCCAGCAGCTTAGTTCTAGCGGGGGCCCCTGGGCAGTTCTTC. Translating it yields CASSLVLAGAPGQFF.

The chain has TRBV9 and TRBJ2-2, with 7 bases matching TRBD2. The CDR3 runs to 17 residues. The V and J ends lost 0 bases and 3 bases, in that order; junction bases with no gene match: 8. CDR1 SGDLS and CDR2 YYNGEE come from the germline V gene. In DNA, the CDR3 is TGTGCCAGCAGCGTAGTTAAGGCTAGCGGATACACCGGGGAGCTGTTTTTT. It yields the protein CASSVVKASGYTGELFF.

The chain uses TRBV9 and TRBJ1-3; tentative D call: TRBD1 (5 bases). Trimming shortened V by 2 bases and J by 3 bases, and 12 bases separated the two germline ends. CDR1 and CDR2 from the germline V gene are SGDLS and YYNGEE. The CDR3 length is 15 residues. The CDR3 nucleotides are TGTGCCAGCAGCGTTGCTGGGGGGGGTGGAAACACCATATATTTT. Translated, it gives CASSVAGGGGNTIYF.

The V and J genes are TRBV19 and TRBJ1-3; 8 bases fit TRBD1. Losses at the gene ends were 0 bases for V and 0 bases for J; bases not matched to a gene: 7. The CDR3 spans 18 residues. CDR1 and CDR2 (germline): LNHDA, SQIVND (reference sequence). The CDR3 loop is CASSIDMGQDGSGNTIYF. The CDR3 bases are TGTGCCAGTAGTATAGATATGGGACAGGATGGCTCTGGAAACACCATATATTTT. Looking up the rest from reference TRBV19 and TRBJ1-3 gives the full variable domain: DGGITQSPKYLFRKEGQNVTLSCEQNLNHDAMYWYRQDPGQGLRLIYYSQIVNDFQKGDIAEGYSVSREKKESFPLTVTSAQKNPTAFYLCASSIDMGQDGSGNTIYFGEGSWLTVV.

V and J are TRBV4-1 and TRBJ1-2, with D tentatively TRBD1 (5 bases). The CDR3 is made up of 13 amino acids. Between the trimmed V and J ends, which lost 2 bases and 2 bases, there was a span of 6 bases. Germline V gene sequence: CDR1 MGHRA, CDR2 YSYEKL. The CDR3 DNA reads TGCGCCAGCAGCCAATCAGGGAACTATGGCTACACCTTC. It translates to CASSQSGNYGYTF.

J is TRBJ1-1 and V is TRBV7-2; no clear D. V shed 5 bases and J shed 0 bases, with 19 bases lying between them. This CDR3 is 17 amino acids long. Germline CDR1 reads SGHTA; CDR2 reads FQGNSA. Here the CDR3 reads CASSPRTWASLNTEAFF. The CDR3 nucleotides are TGTGCCAGCAGCCCTCGCACCTGGGCCAGCTTGAACACTGAAGCTTTCTTT.

The chain combines TRBV27 with TRBJ2-7; tentatively, D is TRBD2 (5 bases). Per germline, CDR1 MNHEY and CDR2 SMNVEV (reference sequence). Trimming stripped 6 bases from V and 5 bases from J, with 11 bases between. The CDR3 has 12 amino acids. CDR3 region: CASRDPGDEQYF. The CDR3 DNA follows: TGTGCCAGCAGGGATCCCGGGGACGAGCAGTACTTC.

The chain has TRBV7-9 and TRBJ1-4; TRBD1 aligns across 7 bases. V was clipped by 1 base and J by 8 bases; unmatched bases: 10. Germline loops: CDR1 SEHNR, CDR2 FQNEAQ (reference sequence). The CDR3 covers 16 residues. The DNA for the CDR3 is TGTGCCAGCAGCTTAGTCTGGAGGGGGCGCGGAGAAAAACTGTTTTTT. Its translation is CASSLVWRGRGEKLFF.

This chain links TRBV29-1 with TRBJ2-2, with D unclear. In germline, CDR1 is SQVTM, CDR2 ANQGSEA. This CDR3 has 12 residues. V lost 5 bases to trimming and J lost 4 bases, with 8 bases between them. CDR3 in amino acids: CSVLEATGELFF. CDR3 nucleotide sequence: TGCAGCGTTTTAGAGGCCACCGGGGAGCTGTTTTTT.

The chain is built from TRBV6-5 and TRBJ2-2; TRBD1 might be the D (6 bases). Trimming took off 6 bases at V and 5 bases at J, with 13 bases between the two ends. This CDR3 spans 14 amino acids. Germline V CDR1 and CDR2: MNHEY, SVGAGI. CDR3 protein: CASRTTGLTGELFF. The CDR3 DNA is TGTGCCAGCAGGACGACAGGATTAACCGGGGAGCTGTTTTTT.

CDR3 region: CASSDSSTSGGSGELFF. The CDR3, as DNA: TGTGCCAGCAGTGACTCCTCGACTAGCGGGGGGTCCGGGGAGCTGTTTTTT. The chain couples TRBV6-4 to TRBJ2-2; 13 nucleotides agree with TRBD2. Germline trimming cut 0 bases from V and 6 bases from J; bases unmatched to any gene: 4. Looked up from germline, CDR1 is MRHNA and CDR2 is SNTAGT. This CDR3 is 17 amino acids long.

This rearrangement joins TRBV19 to TRBJ1-1; possibly TRBD1 for D (6 bases). The CDR3 is 13 residues long. From germline, CDR1 is LNHDA and CDR2 SQIVND (reference sequence). Trimming cost V 5 bases and J 5 bases, with 12 bases left between them. DNA for the CDR3: TGTGCCAGTAGTGCTACCAGGGGAACTGAAGCTTTCTTT. Its protein product is CASSATRGTEAFF. Full variable domain (outside the CDR3, taken from reference TRBV19 and TRBJ1-1): DGGITQSPKYLFRKEGQNVTLSCEQNLNHDAMYWYRQDPGQGLRLIYYSQIVNDFQKGDIAEGYSVSREKKESFPLTVTSAQKNPTAFYLCASSATRGTEAFFGQGTRLTVV.

The rearrangement joins TRBV19 to TRBJ2-3; no firm D call. V shed 1 base and J shed 6 bases, with 11 bases lying between them. Germline V gives CDR1 LNHDA, CDR2 SQIVND (reference sequence). The CDR3 consists of 14 residues. The CDR3 nucleotides are TGTGCCAGTAGTATAGGGAGCGTAGTGGATACGCAGTATTTT. Translated, it gives CASSIGSVVDTQYF.

The CDR3 nucleotides read TGCGCCAGCAGCCAAGGTCCTAGCGGGGGGCGACGCTACGAGCAGTACTTC. This encodes CASSQGPSGGRRYEQYF. The V call is TRBV4-1, the J call TRBJ2-7; the match to TRBD2 covers 11 bases. Trimming cost V 1 base and J 3 bases; bases outside gene matches: 8. Germline loops: CDR1 MGHRA, CDR2 YSYEKL. The CDR3 contains 17 residues.